The next 32 T cell receptor beta chains were all read from a single sample in a study of blood T cell repertoires in COVID-19. The data were produced by immunoSEQ multiplex PCR, yet TCRdb's version contains in-frame clones alone and is incomplete. The table has around 380,000 clones, about 89% seen once. Sequencing used PBMCs or T cells enriched from blood (not recorded which). Receptors were obtained from a man aged 25-45 years who had recovered from COVID-19.

V usage is TRBV30 and J usage is TRBJ2-1; no firm D call. CDR3 length: 13 amino acids. Germline V gene lookup returns CDR1 GTSNPN and CDR2 SVGIG (reference sequence). CDR3 residues: CASYIISYNEQFF. The DNA for the CDR3 is TGTGCGTCTTACATCATCTCCTACAATGAGCAGTTCTTC.

The J gene is TRBJ1-2, the V gene TRBV5-4, with D maybe TRBD1 (5 bases). CDR3 length: 15 residues. Germline CDR1 is SGHNT and CDR2 is YYREEE (reference sequence). Trimming pared 0 bases from V and 4 bases from J, leaving 13 bases between. This CDR3 reads CASSLESGGGYGYTF. CDR3 nucleotide sequence: TGTGCCAGCAGCTTGGAGTCGGGGGGTGGCTATGGCTACACCTTC.

V gene TRBV2 combines with J gene TRBJ1-1; TRBD1 might be the D (5 bases). The CDR3 consists of 13 residues. Trimming stripped 8 bases from V and 0 bases from J, with 10 bases between. Germline-derived CDR1 and CDR2 are SNHLY and FYNNEI. Written as DNA, the CDR3 is TGTGCCAGCTGTTACAGGTTGAACACTGAAGCTTTCTTT. This gives the protein CASCYRLNTEAFF.

The V and J genes are TRBV27 and TRBJ2-1, with 10 bases fitting TRBD2. Germline CDR1 reads MNHEY; CDR2 reads SMNVEV (reference sequence). The CDR3 sequence is 15 residues long. The V segment lost 5 bases and the J segment 7 bases; nucleotides outside the gene matches: 8. The CDR3 DNA sequence: TGTGCCAGCAGTCTCACTAGCGGGGTAAGGAATGAGCAGTTCTTC. Protein product: CASSLTSGVRNEQFF.

This clone was seen a single time. V and J are TRBV5-1 and TRBJ2-1; the D gene is possibly TRBD1 (6 bases). Trimming pared 3 bases from V and 7 bases from J, leaving 14 bases between. This CDR3 has 14 residues. Looked up from germline, CDR1 is SGHRS and CDR2 is YFSETQ. The CDR3 is CASSSGTRANEQFF. The CDR3 DNA reads TGCGCCAGCAGCTCCGGGACAAGGGCGAATGAGCAGTTCTTC.

The gene calls are TRBV6-2 or TRBV6-3 and TRBJ2-7; 14 nucleotides line up with TRBD2. J was trimmed by 4 bases and V by 5 bases; bases with no gene match: 1. The CDR3 is made up of 14 amino acids. In germline, CDR1 is MNHEY, CDR2 SVGEGT. The chain's CDR3 is CASSRTSGGYEQYF. The CDR3 nucleotides read TGTGCCAGCAGTCGGACTAGCGGGGGGTACGAGCAGTACTTC.

The chain combines TRBV11-1 with TRBJ1-2; 7 bases agree with TRBD1. This CDR3 contains 15 residues. Germline loops: CDR1 SGHAT, CDR2 FQDESV (reference sequence). The ends lost 5 bases at V and 8 bases at J; junction bases unmatched: 14. CDR3 sequence (DNA): TGTGCCAGCAGCCTATCTGGACAGGCCCCTAGAGGCTACACCTTC. It yields the protein CASSLSGQAPRGYTF.

The genes are TRBV7-2 and TRBJ1-3; D is possibly TRBD1 (5 bases). Trimming stripped 4 bases from V and 1 base from J, with 14 bases between. CDR1 SGHTA and CDR2 FQGNSA come from the germline V gene. The CDR3 contains 16 residues. The CDR3, as DNA: TGTGCCAGCAGCTCAGGACATGGGCGGTCTGGAAACACCATATATTTT. Translation: CASSSGHGRSGNTIYF.

The chain is built from TRBV5-1 and TRBJ1-5; possibly TRBD1 for D (5 bases). Germline V gene data show CDR1 as SGHRS and CDR2 as YFSETQ. Trimming stripped 0 bases from V and 3 bases from J, with 10 bases between. This CDR3 is 15 amino acids long. CDR3 in DNA: TGCGCCAGCAGCTTGGCCGGGGGGTACAATCAGCCCCAGCATTTT. Its protein is CASSLAGGYNQPQHF.

The chain joins TRBV30 to TRBJ2-1; D might be TRBD2 (7 bases). This CDR3 has 14 residues. The germline V gene encodes CDR1 GTSNPN and CDR2 SVGIG (reference sequence). The V end lost 3 bases, the J end lost 7 bases, and 16 bases lay between the germline ends. The CDR3 DNA is TGTGCCTGGAGCCCTTGGGGGGGGGCGAATGAGCAGTTCTTC. This translates into CAWSPWGGANEQFF.

The J gene is TRBJ1-6, the V gene TRBV7-6; a weak D match, TRBD1 (6 bases). This CDR3 has 14 residues. Germline CDR1 is SGHVS and CDR2 is FNYEAQ. V lost 6 bases and J lost 8, with 14 bases in between. The CDR3 loop reads CASSRTGGDSPLHF. The CDR3 nucleotides read TGTGCCAGCAGTAGAACGGGGGGCGATTCACCCCTCCACTTT.

Note on this clone: The sample holds other DNA sequences that translate to the same CDR3. The chain carries TRBV6-5 and TRBJ1-2; 7 nucleotides line up with TRBD1. Trimming took 4 bases from V and 2 from J; bases not matched to a gene: 7. Germline CDR1 MNHEY, CDR2 SVGAGI. This CDR3 is 15 amino acids long. In DNA, the CDR3 is TGTGCCAGCAGTTCGTTAGGGACAGCGAACTATGGCTACACCTTC. It encodes CASSSLGTANYGYTF.

This clone turned up a few times. The chain uses TRBV4-1 and TRBJ1-2; unclear D gene. V dropped 0 bases and J dropped 5 bases, with 13 bases sitting between them. The CDR3 has 15 amino acids. Germline assignment: CDR1 MGHRA and CDR2 YSYEKL. The CDR3 bases are TGCGCCAGCAGCCAAGATTGGGCAGGCGGGTATGGCTACACCTTC. It encodes CASSQDWAGGYGYTF.

V is TRBV5-1 and J is TRBJ1-6; D gene uncertain. Trimming removed 3 bases at V and 5 bases at J, with 9 bases between. CDR3 length equals 14 residues. Looked up from germline, CDR1 is SGHRS and CDR2 is YFSETQ. This CDR3 reads CASSYLQNNSPLHF. The CDR3 DNA is TGCGCCAGCAGCTACCTACAGAATAATTCACCCCTCCACTTT.

This clone was detected once. The gene calls are TRBV5-1 and TRBJ1-1; tentative D call: TRBD1 (5 bases). Trimming cost V 0 bases and J 5 bases, with 8 bases left between them. CDR1 and CDR2 from the germline V gene are SGHRS and YFSETQ. The CDR3 length is 13 residues. In nucleotides, the CDR3 is TGCGCCAGCAGCTTGGGGAAGGGGACTGAAGCTTTCTTT. Translation: CASSLGKGTEAFF.

The V gene is TRBV5-1, the J gene TRBJ2-3; tentative D call: TRBD2 (7 bases). The CDR3 totals 18 residues. Trimming pared 6 bases from V and 2 bases from J, leaving 25 bases between. Germline CDR1 and CDR2: SGHRS and YFSETQ. As DNA, the CDR3 is TGCGCCAGCACTCCCAAGACGGGGCGGGGGCCAATCACAGATACGCAGTATTTT. It is translated as CASTPKTGRGPITDTQYF. The full variable domain, with the rest looked up from reference TRBV5-1 and TRBJ2-3, is KAGVTQTPRYLIKTRGQQVTLSCSPISGHRSVSWYQQTPGQGLQFLFEYFSETQRNKGNFPGRFSGRQFSNSRSEMNVSTLELGDSALYLCASTPKTGRGPITDTQYFGPGTRLTVL.

The chain couples TRBV6-7 to TRBJ1-1; TRBD1 is a possible D gene (6 bases). TRBV6-7 is classed as an ORF, of uncertain function. The CDR3 is made up of 13 amino acids. V dropped 7 bases and J dropped 1 base, with 10 bases sitting between them. CDR3 nucleotides: TGTGCCAGCAAATACAGGGAGAACACTGAAGCTTTCTTT. This codes for CASKYRENTEAFF.

The chain recombines TRBV5-4 with TRBJ2-2; maybe TRBD2 (5 bases). V lost 3 bases and J lost 8, with 8 bases in between. The germline CDR1 and CDR2 sequences are SGHNT and YYREEE (reference sequence). The CDR3 consists of 12 residues. The CDR3 coding sequence is TGTGCCAGCAGCTGGGGAGAGGGGGAGCTGTTTTTT. The encoded protein is CASSWGEGELFF.

The V and J genes are TRBV7-3 and TRBJ1-5; D is perhaps TRBD1 (6 bases). Looked up from germline, CDR1 is SGHTA and CDR2 is FQGTGA. The CDR3 loop spans 13 amino acids. Trimming pared 5 bases from V and 4 bases from J, leaving 9 bases between. The CDR3 DNA sequence: TGTGCCAGCAGCCATAGGGGGAATCAGCCCCAGCATTTT. It yields the protein CASSHRGNQPQHF.

The chain employs TRBV25-1 and TRBJ1-1; D is uncertain. Germline V gene sequence: CDR1 MGHDK, CDR2 SYGVNS. Trimming removed 7 bases from V and 6 bases from J, with 12 bases in between. The CDR3 totals 12 residues. The DNA for the CDR3 is TGTGCCAGCACCCTAGGCGGGCCTGAAGCTTTCTTT. This sequence encodes CASTLGGPEAFF.

The rearrangement links TRBV12-1 to TRBJ2-3; the D call TRBD1 from the table was never checked on the DNA. TRBV12-1 is a documented pseudogene. The length of the CDR3 is 15 residues. The CDR3 reads CASSPHGQREGTQYF. In DNA form, the CDR3 reads TGTGCCAGCAGCCCTCACGGACAAAGGGAAGGTACGCAGTATTTT.

In its sample, this clone was seen once. The chain joins TRBV5-5 to TRBJ2-2; D might be TRBD2 (5 bases). Germline loops: CDR1 SGHKS, CDR2 YYEKEE (reference sequence). The CDR3 runs 14 residues. V was clipped by 2 bases and J by 3 bases, with 8 bases between them. The CDR3 here is CASSLLVDTGELFF. The CDR3 nucleotides read TGTGCCAGCAGCTTACTAGTTGACACCGGGGAGCTGTTTTTT.

The CDR3 protein is CASSLGQGGTPLHF. The CDR3 DNA reads as TGCGCCAGCAGCTTGGGACAGGGCGGGACACCCCTCCACTTT. The chain joins TRBV5-1 to TRBJ1-6, with TRBD1 matching over 7 bases. V gave up 0 bases and J gave up 11 bases; unmatched junction bases: 5. CDR3 length equals 14 residues. Germline lookup yields CDR1 SGHRS and CDR2 YFSETQ.

This clone is a singleton in its sample. The chain combines TRBV7-3 with TRBJ2-5; perhaps TRBD2 as D (5 bases). Per germline, CDR1 SGHTA and CDR2 FQGTGA. Trimming left V 5 bases short and J 5 bases short, with 9 bases between. The CDR3 has 12 residues. CDR3 sequence reads: CASSLPGETQYF. The CDR3 nucleotides are TGTGCCAGCAGCCTCCCGGGGGAGACCCAGTACTTC.

V and J are TRBV7-6 and TRBJ2-3; possibly TRBD2 for D (5 bases). The germline V gene has CDR1 SGHVS and CDR2 FNYEAQ. CDR3 length equals 16 residues. V shed 5 bases and J shed 0 bases, with 15 bases lying between them. CDR3 DNA sequence: TGTGCCAGCAGCACATTTGGGTGGACTAGCACAGATACGCAGTATTTT. This sequence encodes CASSTFGWTSTDTQYF. Together with reference TRBV7-6 and TRBJ2-3, the CDR3 gives the full variable domain: GAGVSQSPRYKVTKRGQDVALRCDPISGHVSLYWYRQALGQGPEFLTYFNYEAQQDKSGLPNDRFSAERPEGSISTLTIQRTEQRDSAMYRCASSTFGWTSTDTQYFGPGTRLTVL.

The chain couples TRBV5-6 to TRBJ1-1, with D possibly matching TRBD1 (5 bases). Trimming removed 4 bases from V and 4 bases from J, with 14 bases in between. Germline CDR1 SGHDT, CDR2 YYEEEE. The CDR3 totals 14 residues. CDR3 amino acids: CASSLMTVPTEAFF. CDR3 bases: TGTGCCAGCAGCCTAATGACAGTACCCACTGAAGCTTTCTTT.

This sequence joins TRBV5-1 and TRBJ2-5, with D tentatively TRBD1 (5 bases). V lost 4 bases and J 13 bases, leaving 5 bases between the germline ends. The germline gives CDR1 SGHRS, CDR2 YFSETQ. CDR3 length: 8 residues. The CDR3 loop is CASSQGYF. The CDR3 DNA follows: TGCGCCAGCAGCCAGGGGTACTTC. Complete variable domain (other parts from reference TRBV5-1 and TRBJ2-5): KAGVTQTPRYLIKTRGQQVTLSCSPISGHRSVSWYQQTPGQGLQFLFEYFSETQRNKGNFPGRFSGRQFSNSRSEMNVSTLELGDSALYLCASSQGYFGPGTRLLVL.

The CDR3 DNA reads as TGTGCCAGCAGTCTTCAGGGGAGTGAAGCTTTCTTT. Its translation: CASSLQGSEAFF. The chain employs TRBV25-1 and TRBJ1-1; D is possibly TRBD1 (6 bases). CDR1 and CDR2 from the germline V gene are MGHDK and SYGVNS. This CDR3 comprises 12 residues. The ends were cut back, 5 bases at V and 7 bases at J, with 11 bases in the middle. The variable domain in full, with the rest retrieved from reference TRBV25-1 and TRBJ1-1, is EADIYQTPRYLVIGTGKKITLECSQTMGHDKMYWYQQDPGMELHLIHYSYGVNSTEKGDLSSESTVSRIRTEHFPLTLESARPSHTSQYLCASSLQGSEAFFGQGTRLTVV.

This clone was counted once. This chain links TRBV9 with TRBJ1-2; TRBD1 aligns across 9 bases. The germline V gene encodes CDR1 SGDLS and CDR2 YYNGEE. This CDR3 has 15 residues. V shed 4 bases and J 3 bases; nucleotides not matched to a gene: 7. The CDR3 loop reads CASSLSTGGDYGYTF. In nucleotides, the CDR3 is TGTGCCAGCAGCCTCTCAACAGGGGGCGACTATGGCTACACCTTC.

This clone turned up a few times. In DNA form, the CDR3 reads TGCAGCGTTAGGACAGGGGGCGCGTGGAATGAGCAGTTCTTC. It codes for CSVRTGGAWNEQFF. The V gene is TRBV29-1, the J gene TRBJ2-1; 11 bases fit TRBD1. The junction had 7 bases not matched to a gene; V was cut back by 5 bases and J by 7 bases. CDR3 length: 14 amino acids. Germline CDR1 is SQVTM and CDR2 is ANQGSEA.

J is TRBJ1-1 and V is TRBV5-1; TRBD1 matches at 7 bases. Germline V gene sequence: CDR1 SGHRS, CDR2 YFSETQ. The ends lost 4 bases at V and 1 base at J; junction bases unmatched: 10. The CDR3 has 16 amino acids. CDR3 sequence (DNA): TGCGCCAGCAGCGGGACAGACGCAGATTGGAACACTGAAGCTTTCTTT. It encodes CASSGTDADWNTEAFF. The full variable domain, rest sourced from reference TRBV5-1 and TRBJ1-1, is KAGVTQTPRYLIKTRGQQVTLSCSPISGHRSVSWYQQTPGQGLQFLFEYFSETQRNKGNFPGRFSGRQFSNSRSEMNVSTLELGDSALYLCASSGTDADWNTEAFFGQGTRLTVV.

V gene TRBV7-9 combines with J gene TRBJ2-6; TRBD1 matches 10 bases. This CDR3 is 17 amino acids long. Trimming cost V 4 bases and J 1 base; bases outside gene matches: 4. From germline, CDR1 is SEHNR and CDR2 FQNEAQ (reference sequence). The DNA of the CDR3 is TGTGCCAGCAGCTCGAGGGACAGGGGTTCTGGGGCCAACGTCCTGACTTTC. It yields the protein CASSSRDRGSGANVLTF. The entire variable domain, with the rest obtained from reference TRBV7-9 and TRBJ2-6, is as follows: DTGVSQNPRHKITKRGQNVTFRCDPISEHNRLYWYRQTLGQGPEFLTYFQNEAQLEKSRLLSDRFSAERPKGSFSTLEIQRTEQGDSAMYLCASSSRDRGSGANVLTFGAGSRLTVL.